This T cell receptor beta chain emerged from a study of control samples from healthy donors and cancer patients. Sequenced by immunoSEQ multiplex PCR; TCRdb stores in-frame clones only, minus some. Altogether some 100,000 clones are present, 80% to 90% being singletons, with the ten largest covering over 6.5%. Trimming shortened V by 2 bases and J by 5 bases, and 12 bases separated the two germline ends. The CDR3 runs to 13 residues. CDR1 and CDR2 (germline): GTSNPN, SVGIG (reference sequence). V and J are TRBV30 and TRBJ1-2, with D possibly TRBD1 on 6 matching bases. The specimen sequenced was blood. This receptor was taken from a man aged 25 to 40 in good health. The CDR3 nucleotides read TGTGCCTGGAGTCCCCAGGGGTCTTATGGCTACACCTTC. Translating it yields CAWSPQGSYGYTF.